One sample yielded the 18 T cell receptor beta chains listed below, sequenced in a study of blood T cell repertoires in COVID-19. Data came from immunoSEQ multiplex PCR; TCRdb stores just in-frame clones and leaves some out. The table records about 270,000 clones, 70% to 90% of them present only once. The sample taken for sequencing was PBMCs or T cells enriched from blood (not recorded which). Source of these receptors: a woman in her thirties who had recovered from COVID-19.

The V call is TRBV10-3, the J call TRBJ2-7; 12 nucleotides align to TRBD1. V was pared by 9 bases and J by 7 bases, with 7 bases of the junction left unmatched. Germline assignment: CDR1 ENHRY and CDR2 SYGVKD. CDR3 length equals 13 residues. In DNA, the CDR3 is TGTGCCATAACCGGGACAGGGGGCGGTGAGCAGTACTTC. Amino acid sequence: CAITGTGGGEQYF.

The V gene is TRBV12-3 or TRBV12-4, the J gene TRBJ1-1; weak D call: TRBD1 (6 bases). The CDR3 is 13 residues long. The V and J ends lost 7 bases and 4 bases respectively, with 13 bases between them. This CDR3 reads CASTTGQSTEAFF. The CDR3 DNA follows: TGTGCCAGCACTACCGGACAGTCCACTGAAGCTTTCTTT.

The rearrangement links TRBV27 to TRBJ1-1, with D perhaps matching TRBD1 (5 bases). The germline V and J ends were trimmed by 9 bases and 4 bases, with 18 bases remaining between them. The CDR3 consists of 14 residues. From germline, CDR1 is MNHEY and CDR2 SMNVEV (reference sequence). CDR3 nucleotides: TGTGCCAGGAAACATCTAGACAGCCCCACTGAAGCTTTCTTT. This gives the protein CARKHLDSPTEAFF.

This clone was observed a few times. The chain combines TRBV7-3 with TRBJ1-1; tentative D call: TRBD1 (5 bases). V was pared by 2 bases and J by 6 bases, with 10 bases between. Germline-derived CDR1 and CDR2 are SGHTA and FQGTGA. This CDR3 is 13 amino acids long. CDR3 amino acids: CASSLGAASEAFF. CDR3 sequence (DNA): TGTGCCAGCAGCTTAGGGGCAGCCTCTGAAGCTTTCTTT.

V usage is TRBV11-2 and J usage is TRBJ1-2; a possible D gene is TRBD1 (5 bases). V was cut by 4 bases and J by 2 bases, with 8 bases left in between. Germline V gene lookup returns CDR1 SGHAT and CDR2 FQNNGV. There are 13 residues in the CDR3. CDR3 in amino acids: CASSSGLNYGYTF. The CDR3 nucleotides read TGTGCCAGCAGCTCAGGGTTGAACTATGGCTACACCTTC.

This sequence joins TRBV27 and TRBJ2-1, with D tentatively TRBD2 (6 bases). CDR3 length equals 19 residues. Germline V gene sequence: CDR1 MNHEY, CDR2 SMNVEV (reference sequence). V was pared by 3 bases and J by 7 bases, with 28 bases between. CDR3 sequence reads: CASSLSRDPRGYSLNEQFF. Written as DNA, the CDR3 is TGTGCCAGCAGTTTGTCCCGGGACCCTCGGGGGTACAGCTTGAATGAGCAGTTCTTC.

A single count supports this clone. This chain links TRBV27 with TRBJ2-7; D gene unclear. CDR1 and CDR2 from the germline V gene are MNHEY and SMNVEV (reference sequence). With 1 base removed from V and 0 bases from J, the gap between germline ends came to 4 bases. CDR3 length: 13 amino acids. The CDR3 nucleotides are TGTGCCAGCAGTTTATTCCACTCCTACGAGCAGTACTTC. This gives the protein CASSLFHSYEQYF.

This sequence joins TRBV7-2 and TRBJ1-2, with TRBD1 identical over 8 bases. The CDR3 runs to 14 residues. Looked up from germline, CDR1 is SGHTA and CDR2 is FQGNSA. V lost 5 bases, J lost 9 bases, and 11 bases stayed unmatched. The DNA of the CDR3 is TGTGCCAGCAGCCCCGGACAGGGCGTCTGGAGCTACACCTTC. Protein product: CASSPGQGVWSYTF.

The sample holds one count of this clone. The V and J genes are TRBV25-1 and TRBJ1-2; no firm D call. The CDR3 has 12 residues. CDR1 and CDR2 (germline): MGHDK, SYGVNS. V was shortened by 5 bases and J by 7 bases, with 11 bases between the two germline ends. CDR3 in DNA: TGTGCCAGCAGTTCGGTTTCCTTTGGCTACACCTTC. Translation: CASSSVSFGYTF.

This clone has only one observation. This chain uses TRBV28 with TRBJ2-1, with TRBD2 matching over 12 bases. The CDR3 covers 15 residues. CDR1 and CDR2 from the germline V gene are MDHEN and SYDVKM. V lost 5 bases to trimming and J lost 8 bases; unmatched junction nucleotides: 7. The CDR3 sequence: CASSATSGSSDEQFF. DNA for the CDR3: TGTGCCAGCAGTGCGACTAGCGGGAGTTCTGATGAGCAGTTCTTC.

The rearrangement uses TRBV27 and TRBJ1-6, with D tentatively TRBD1 (5 bases). The germline CDR1 and CDR2 sequences are MNHEY and SMNVEV (reference sequence). V lost 6 bases, J lost 5 bases, and 20 bases lay in between. The CDR3 has 17 amino acids. The chain's CDR3 is CASSVSGGTGDNSPLHF. CDR3 sequence (DNA): TGTGCCAGCAGCGTTAGTGGGGGGACTGGGGATAATTCACCCCTCCACTTT.

The chain's CDR3 is CASSRKGQARNQPQHF. Here the CDR3 DNA reads TGTGCCAGCAGCCGAAAAGGACAGGCACGCAATCAGCCCCAGCATTTT. V gene TRBV5-6 combines with J gene TRBJ1-5; TRBD1 aligns across 7 bases. V shed 4 bases and J 2 bases; nucleotides not matched to a gene: 9. The CDR3 covers 16 residues. Germline V gives CDR1 SGHDT, CDR2 YYEEEE.

This clone was seen only once. The V and J genes are TRBV19 and TRBJ1-1; 7 positions match TRBD1. J was trimmed by 0 bases and V by 5 bases; bases with no gene match: 15. Germline loops: CDR1 LNHDA, CDR2 SQIVND (reference sequence). CDR3 size: 18 residues. The CDR3 nucleotides read TGTGCCAGTAGTGCCGGACTGCGGGACAGTCCCATGAACACTGAAGCTTTCTTT. As protein: CASSAGLRDSPMNTEAFF. The entire variable domain, with the rest obtained from reference TRBV19 and TRBJ1-1, is as follows: DGGITQSPKYLFRKEGQNVTLSCEQNLNHDAMYWYRQDPGQGLRLIYYSQIVNDFQKGDIAEGYSVSREKKESFPLTVTSAQKNPTAFYLCASSAGLRDSPMNTEAFFGQGTRLTVV.

The chain uses TRBV27 and TRBJ1-2; a possible D gene is TRBD1 (6 bases). The CDR3 extends over 15 amino acids. V was clipped by 2 bases and J by 8 bases, with 18 bases between them. Germline V gene data show CDR1 as MNHEY and CDR2 as SMNVEV (reference sequence). The CDR3 DNA follows: TGTGCCAGCAGTTTACTCCCAGGGGTCCCGGTCGGCTACACCTTC. Translation gives CASSLLPGVPVGYTF.

The chain recombines TRBV5-1 with TRBJ1-1; D gene unclear. This CDR3 is built from 15 residues. Trimming took off 4 bases at V and 4 bases at J, with 17 bases between the two ends. CDR1 is SGHRS, CDR2 YFSETQ, per germline. The CDR3 spells CASSTGRSEATEAFF. Here the CDR3 DNA reads TGCGCCAGCAGCACCGGACGGTCGGAGGCCACTGAAGCTTTCTTT.

This chain links TRBV7-6 with TRBJ2-5; possibly TRBD2 for D (5 bases). V was trimmed by 5 bases and J by 0 bases, leaving 16 bases between them. The CDR3 has 16 residues. Per germline, CDR1 SGHVS and CDR2 FNYEAQ. The CDR3 loop is CASSRRGVPNQETQYF. DNA for the CDR3: TGTGCCAGCAGCCGCCGGGGAGTACCCAACCAAGAGACCCAGTACTTC.

This clone has just one count. The chain carries TRBV9 and TRBJ2-4; 10 bases are shared with TRBD2. This CDR3 comprises 16 residues. CDR1 is SGDLS, CDR2 YYNGEE, per germline. V dropped 0 bases and J dropped 0; count of bases not matched to a gene: 0. The CDR3 is CASSVGTSGAKNIQYF. CDR3 DNA: TGTGCCAGCAGCGTAGGGACTAGCGGAGCCAAAAACATTCAGTACTTC.

CDR3 loop: CASSPGVADTQYF. CDR3 nucleotide sequence: TGTGCCAGCAGCCCAGGGGTAGCGGATACGCAGTATTTT. The V gene is TRBV11-2, the J gene TRBJ2-3, with a tentative D call TRBD1 (6 bases). V dropped 5 bases and J dropped 6 bases, with 12 bases sitting between them. The CDR3 is 13 residues long. Germline CDR1 and CDR2: SGHAT and FQNNGV.